These 2 T cell receptor beta chains originate from one sample sequenced in a study of blood T cells in healthy people across ages. With a J-beta primer mix and a sample-barcoded 5' primer, a second PCR ran 7 to 11 cycles. One entry per CDR3 protein, called by TCRdb with MiXCR from the 5' RACE reads. The table includes 1.5 million to 2 million distinct CDR3 sequences, under 30% detected once. The specimen was blood. All receptors come from a woman in her thirties in good health.

Concerning this clonotype itself: A much bigger clone sits one base away, suggesting this may be a read error. The CDR3 DNA reads as TGTACCAGCAGTTTCGGCGGGATCAGCACAGATACGCAGTATTTT. It encodes CTSSFGGISTDTQYF. V is TRBV12-3 or TRBV12-4 and J is TRBJ2-3; the D gene is possibly TRBD2 (6 bases). There are 15 residues in the CDR3.

The rearrangement links TRBV3-1 to TRBJ2-3; 9 nucleotides align to TRBD2. This CDR3 has 16 residues. Germline V gene lookup returns CDR1 LGHDT and CDR2 YNNKEL (reference sequence). J gave up 1 base and V 2 bases, and 4 bases lay outside the gene matches. The CDR3 region has the DNA TGTGCCAGCAGCCAACCTCGGACTAGCGGCACAGATACGCAGTATTTT. Protein sequence: CASSQPRTSGTDTQYF.